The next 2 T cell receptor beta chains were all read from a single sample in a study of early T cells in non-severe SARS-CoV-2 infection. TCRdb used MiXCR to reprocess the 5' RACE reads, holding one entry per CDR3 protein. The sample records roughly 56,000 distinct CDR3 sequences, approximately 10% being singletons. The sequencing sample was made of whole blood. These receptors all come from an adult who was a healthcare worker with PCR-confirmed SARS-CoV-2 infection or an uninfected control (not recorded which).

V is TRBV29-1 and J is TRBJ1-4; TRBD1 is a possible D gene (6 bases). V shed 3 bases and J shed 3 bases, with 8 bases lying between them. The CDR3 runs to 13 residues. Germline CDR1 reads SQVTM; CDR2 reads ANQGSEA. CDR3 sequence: CSVDRGSNEKLFF. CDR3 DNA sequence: TGCAGCGTTGACAGGGGTTCTAATGAAAAACTGTTTTTT.

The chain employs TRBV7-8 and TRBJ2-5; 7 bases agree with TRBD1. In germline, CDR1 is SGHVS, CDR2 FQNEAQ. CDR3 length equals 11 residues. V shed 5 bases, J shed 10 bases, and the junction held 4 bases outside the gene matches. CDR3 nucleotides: TGTGCCAGCAGCCTCTCAGGGGGCCAGTACTTC. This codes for CASSLSGGQYF.